Detailed here is one TCR beta chain. The target antigen is unknown. From germline, CDR1 is SGHTA and CDR2 FQGTGA. CDR3 length: 14 residues. V was cut by 5 bases and J by 0 bases, with 10 bases left in between. The data are from a study of identical twins. Findings and caveats of the study: Diverse VJ usage suggested most zero-insertion clonotypes were not invariant T cells. These conclusions were based on statistical analysis (cross-sectional, not following the same donors).

Template switching added a universal primer site; cDNA carried unique molecular identifiers. TCRdb re-called the 5' RACE reads through MiXCR, storing one row per CDR3 protein. Of about 340,000 distinct CDR3 sequences in the sample, 8.5% to 10% were seen once. This TCR came from a woman aged 50 to 60 in good health. The rearrangement links TRBV7-3 to TRBJ2-5, with a tentative D call TRBD2 (5 bases). The sample was naive T cells sorted from blood. The CDR3 nucleotides are TGTGCCAGCAGCGCGGACTCGTACCAAGAGACCCAGTACTTC. Protein sequence: CASSADSYQETQYF.